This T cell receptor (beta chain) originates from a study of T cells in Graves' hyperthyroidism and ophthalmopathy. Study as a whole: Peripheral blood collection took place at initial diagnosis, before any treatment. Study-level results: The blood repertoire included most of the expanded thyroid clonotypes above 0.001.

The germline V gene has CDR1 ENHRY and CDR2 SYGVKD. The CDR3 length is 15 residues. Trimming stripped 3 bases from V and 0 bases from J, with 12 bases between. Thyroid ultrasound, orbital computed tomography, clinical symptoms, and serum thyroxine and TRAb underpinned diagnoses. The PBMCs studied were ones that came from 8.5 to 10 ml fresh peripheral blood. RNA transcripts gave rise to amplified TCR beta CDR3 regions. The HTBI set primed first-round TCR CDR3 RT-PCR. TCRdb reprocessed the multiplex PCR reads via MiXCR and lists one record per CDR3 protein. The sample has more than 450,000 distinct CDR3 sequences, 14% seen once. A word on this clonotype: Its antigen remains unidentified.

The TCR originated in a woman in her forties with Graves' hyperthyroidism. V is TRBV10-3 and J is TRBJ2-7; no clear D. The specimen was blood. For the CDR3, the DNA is TGTGCCATCAGTGAATGGGAACCGTTCTCCTACGAGCAGTACTTC. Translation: CAISEWEPFSYEQYF.